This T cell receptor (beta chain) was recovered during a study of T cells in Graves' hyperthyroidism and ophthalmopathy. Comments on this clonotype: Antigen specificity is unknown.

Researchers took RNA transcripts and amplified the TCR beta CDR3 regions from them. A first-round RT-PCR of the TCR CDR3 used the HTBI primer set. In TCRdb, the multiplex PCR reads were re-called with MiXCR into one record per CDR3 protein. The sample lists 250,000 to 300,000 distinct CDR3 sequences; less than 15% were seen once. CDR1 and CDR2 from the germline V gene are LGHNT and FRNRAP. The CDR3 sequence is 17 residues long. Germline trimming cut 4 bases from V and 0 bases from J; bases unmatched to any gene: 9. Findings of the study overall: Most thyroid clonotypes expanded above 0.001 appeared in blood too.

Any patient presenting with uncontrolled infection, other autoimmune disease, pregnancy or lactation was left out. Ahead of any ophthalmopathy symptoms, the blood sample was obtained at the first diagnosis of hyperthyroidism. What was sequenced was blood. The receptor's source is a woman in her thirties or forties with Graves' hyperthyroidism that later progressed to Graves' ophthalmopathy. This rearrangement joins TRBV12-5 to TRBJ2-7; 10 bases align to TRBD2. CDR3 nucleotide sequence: TGTGCTAGTGGTTCCCCAATGGGACTAGCGTTCTCCTACGAGCAGTACTTC. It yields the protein CASGSPMGLAFSYEQYF.